This is a list of T cell receptor beta chains from one sample in a study of PD-L1 blockade in urothelial cancer. This table comes from immunoSEQ multiplex PCR, and its TCRdb copy is limited to in-frame clones, with some not included. The table has 50,000 or so clones, around 79% seen once. Source: PBMCs, taken around atezolizumab (anti-PD-L1) treatment. The receptors were sampled from a man in his sixties or seventies with urothelial cancer. CDR3s include the opening cysteine and the closing phenylalanine or tryptophan. The D gene is left open where the match is weak. Clone size is not always given. Where it is, it says once, few, many or a class for expanded clones.

d_call,clone_size,v_call,j_call,cdr3_nt,cdr3_aa
NA,once,TRBV19,TRBJ1-2,TGTGCCAGTAGTATGTCAGGCAATAACTATGGCTACACCTTC,CASSMSGNNYGYTF
TRBD2,once,TRBV5-8,TRBJ2-1,TGTGCCAGCAGCCCTAGCGGGAGGACTCCCTACAATGAGCAGTTCTTC,CASSPSGRTPYNEQFF
TRBD1,NA,TRBV15,TRBJ2-7,TGTGCCACCAGCAGAGGCCATGACAGGGGGGGCTCCTACGAGCAGTACTTC,CATSRGHDRGGSYEQYF
TRBD2,NA,TRBV4-1,TRBJ2-5,TGCGCCAGCAGCCAACTCCGACTAGCGGGAGATCAGACCCAGTACTTC,CASSQLRLAGDQTQYF
NA,NA,TRBV25-1,TRBJ1-4,TGTGCCAGCAGTGAACTCCCCAGCTACGGGGATGAAAAACTGTTTTTT,CASSELPSYGDEKLFF
NA,NA,TRBV21-1,TRBJ2-2,TGTGCCAGCAGCAAAATGGCCAATGGGCGGGGCCCCTTAACCGGGGAGCTGTTTTTT,CASSKMANGRGPLTGELFF
NA,NA,TRBV19,TRBJ2-2,TGTGCCAGTAGCGGAAATAGCGCGAACACCGGGGAGCTGTTTTTT,CASSGNSANTGELFF
TRBD1,NA,TRBV5-4,TRBJ1-2,TGTGCCAGCAGCTCCAACAGGGGGTCCTACTATGGCTACACCTTC,CASSSNRGSYYGYTF
NA,NA,TRBV25-1,TRBJ2-3,TGTGCCAGCAGTGGAACGGACACCAGCACAGATACGCAGTATTTT,CASSGTDTSTDTQYF
NA,NA,TRBV9,TRBJ1-3,TGTGCCAGCAGCGCAACAGGGAGCTCTGGAAACACCATATATTTT,CASSATGSSGNTIYF
NA,NA,TRBV28,TRBJ2-7,TGTGCCAGCAGGAGGACAGCGACTTACGAGCAGTACTTC,CASRRTATYEQYF
NA,NA,TRBV2,TRBJ2-2,TGTGCCAGCAGTGTGGACTCGGTGAAATCCGGGGAGCTGTTTTTT,CASSVDSVKSGELFF
TRBD1,NA,TRBV5-6,TRBJ2-1,TGTGCCAGCAGCTCGACAGGGGGCACGGATGAGCAGTTCTTC,CASSSTGGTDEQFF
NA,NA,TRBV28,TRBJ2-5,TGTGCCAGCAGTTTTTACAGGAGCCAAGAGACCCAGTACTTC,CASSFYRSQETQYF
NA,NA,TRBV5-1,TRBJ2-7,TGCGCCAGCAGCTTGGACAGGCCTCCATCCTACGAGCAGTACTTC,CASSLDRPPSYEQYF
NA,once,TRBV10-3,TRBJ2-2,TGTGCCACCCTCCAGGGGCGGCTGAACACCGGGGAGCTGTTTTTT,CATLQGRLNTGELFF
TRBD1,NA,TRBV5-4,TRBJ1-1,TGTGCCAGCAGCTCGCATACAGGGGAGATCACTGAAGCTTTCTTT,CASSSHTGEITEAFF
NA,NA,TRBV1,TRBJ2-3,TGCACCAGCAGCCTTCCCCAGGGTAGCGGGAGAGACGGCACAGATACGCAGTATTTT,CTSSLPQGSGRDGTDTQYF
TRBD2,NA,TRBV2,TRBJ2-1,TGTGCCAGCAGACCCCGACTAGCTCTCGAGGGAAATGAGCAGTTCTTC,CASRPRLALEGNEQFF
TRBD1,NA,TRBV9,TRBJ2-1,TGTGCCAGCAGCGCAGGACAGGGGGTGGACAATGAGCAGTTCTTC,CASSAGQGVDNEQFF
TRBD1,NA,TRBV7-6,TRBJ2-7,TGTGCCAGCAGCTTAGACAGGGGCCCCTACGAGCAGTACTTC,CASSLDRGPYEQYF
NA,NA,TRBV2,TRBJ2-3,TGTGCCAGCAGCGCCACTAGTTTGGATACGCAGTATTTT,CASSATSLDTQYF
NA,NA,TRBV25-1,TRBJ2-5,TGTGCCAGCAGTGAAGGTGGGAGTGAGACCCAGTACTTC,CASSEGGSETQYF
TRBD1,NA,TRBV4-2,TRBJ1-2,TGTGCCAGCAGCCAAGTCGGGGACAGGGGTTATGGCTACACCTTC,CASSQVGDRGYGYTF
NA,NA,TRBV6-6,TRBJ2-5,TGTGCCAGCAGCCACTCGCCCGGGTACCAAGAGACCCAGTACTTC,CASSHSPGYQETQYF
TRBD1,once,TRBV27,TRBJ1-1,TGTGCCAGCAGTCTTTACCGGGACAGGGCCACTGAAGCTTTCTTT,CASSLYRDRATEAFF
NA,NA,TRBV7-8,TRBJ2-2,TGTGCCAGCAGCTTAGTGGGTAGCATCGACACCGGGGAGCTGTTTTTT,CASSLVGSIDTGELFF
TRBD1,NA,TRBV7-2,TRBJ2-5,TGTGCCAGCAGCACGAACAGGGGGCCCCAAGAGACCCAGTACTTC,CASSTNRGPQETQYF
TRBD1,few,TRBV5-1,TRBJ1-4,TGCGCCAGCAGCAGGACGAACCAGGGGGCGCTGGGGGAAAAACTGTTTTTT,CASSRTNQGALGEKLFF
TRBD2,NA,TRBV5-8,TRBJ2-4,TGTGCCAGCAGCTACGGGACTAGCGGGAGGGCTCACATTCAGTACTTC,CASSYGTSGRAHIQYF
NA,few,TRBV19,TRBJ2-2,TGTGCCAGCACGGGACTTACAAGGCGTACCGGGGAGCTGTTTTTT,CASTGLTRRTGELFF
TRBD2,NA,TRBV7-2,TRBJ2-5,TGTGCCAGCAGCCGCGAAAAGGGACTAGCGGGACAAGAGACCCAGTACTTC,CASSREKGLAGQETQYF
NA,NA,TRBV7-6,TRBJ2-7,TGTGCCAGCAGCCTAACGCAGGGCTACGAGCAGTACTTC,CASSLTQGYEQYF
TRBD2,NA,TRBV7-2,TRBJ2-7,TGTGCCAGCAGCTTAAGCGGGAATTCCTACGAGCAGTACTTC,CASSLSGNSYEQYF
TRBD2,NA,TRBV6-5,TRBJ2-3,TGTGCCAGCAGCGTGGGAGGGCCGGATACGCAGTATTTT,CASSVGGPDTQYF
NA,NA,TRBV15,TRBJ1-4,TGTGCCACCAGCAGAGACCCGAATGAAAAACTGTTTTTT,CATSRDPNEKLFF
TRBD2,NA,TRBV6-6,TRBJ2-7,TGTGCCAGCAGTTACTCCCCTAGCGGGAGCACATACGAGCAGTACTTC,CASSYSPSGSTYEQYF
TRBD1,NA,TRBV4-2,TRBJ1-2,TGTGCCAGCAGCCCAGGAACAGGGGGCCTCGCCTATGGCTACACCTTC,CASSPGTGGLAYGYTF
NA,once,TRBV9,TRBJ2-3,TGTGCCAGCAGCGTCAGCTCAACGGGAGGCACAGATACGCAGTATTTT,CASSVSSTGGTDTQYF
TRBD1,NA,TRBV5-1,TRBJ2-7,TGCGCCAGCAGCCCCGGGACAGGGGGGCACGAGCAGTACTTC,CASSPGTGGHEQYF
NA,NA,TRBV12-5,TRBJ1-1,TGTGCTAGTGGTTTGGTACCGGAGGGAACTGAAGCTTTCTTT,CASGLVPEGTEAFF
TRBD2,NA,TRBV10-2,TRBJ2-1,TGCGCCAGCAGTGGGGGACTAGCGGGAGACGAGCAGTTCTTC,CASSGGLAGDEQFF
NA,NA,TRBV21-1,TRBJ2-7,TGTGCCAGCAGTCACGCGCGGCTAGCTGATTGCGAGCAGTACTTC,CASSHARLADCEQYF
NA,NA,TRBV20-1,TRBJ1-2,TGCAGTGCTAGCATATATAGTGGCTACACCTTC,CSASIYSGYTF
NA,once,TRBV9,TRBJ2-5,TGTGCCAGCAGCGTAGGAGGATCTCAAGAGACCCAGTACTTC,CASSVGGSQETQYF
TRBD1,NA,TRBV2,TRBJ1-1,TGTGCCAGCAGTCGGGACAGAATGAACACTGAAGCTTTCTTT,CASSRDRMNTEAFF
NA,NA,TRBV11-2,TRBJ1-1,TGTGCCAGCAGCTTGGGGGCCAACACTGAAGCTTTCTTT,CASSLGANTEAFF
TRBD1,NA,TRBV19,TRBJ1-2,TGTGCCAGTAGTATATCGCGGGACAGGGTTGGCTACACCTTC,CASSISRDRVGYTF
NA,NA,TRBV6-1,TRBJ1-2,TGTGCCAGCAGTGAGGATCAGGCCAGTCGGGGCTACACCTTC,CASSEDQASRGYTF
NA,NA,TRBV30,TRBJ1-5,TGTGCCTGGAGTTCGGGGAACAGCAATCAGCCCCAGCATTTT,CAWSSGNSNQPQHF
NA,few,TRBV29-1,TRBJ2-5,TGCAGCGTTAGGGGGGGGTCAGAGACCCAGTACTTC,CSVRGGSETQYF
TRBD2,NA,TRBV5-1,TRBJ2-3,TGCGCCAGCAGCTTGGGGACTAGCGTATTACGCGGAACGCAGTATTTT,CASSLGTSVLRGTQYF
NA,NA,TRBV19,TRBJ2-2,TGTGCCAGTAGTAACCCCACAAACACCGGGGAGCTGTTTTTT,CASSNPTNTGELFF
NA,few,TRBV28,TRBJ1-3,TGTGCCAGCAGTTTCCCCTTCGACTCGAGCTCTGGAAACACCATATATTTT,CASSFPFDSSSGNTIYF
NA,NA,TRBV4-1,TRBJ2-3,TGCGCCAGCAGCCAAGCCTGGGGCAAAACGCAGTATTTT,CASSQAWGKTQYF